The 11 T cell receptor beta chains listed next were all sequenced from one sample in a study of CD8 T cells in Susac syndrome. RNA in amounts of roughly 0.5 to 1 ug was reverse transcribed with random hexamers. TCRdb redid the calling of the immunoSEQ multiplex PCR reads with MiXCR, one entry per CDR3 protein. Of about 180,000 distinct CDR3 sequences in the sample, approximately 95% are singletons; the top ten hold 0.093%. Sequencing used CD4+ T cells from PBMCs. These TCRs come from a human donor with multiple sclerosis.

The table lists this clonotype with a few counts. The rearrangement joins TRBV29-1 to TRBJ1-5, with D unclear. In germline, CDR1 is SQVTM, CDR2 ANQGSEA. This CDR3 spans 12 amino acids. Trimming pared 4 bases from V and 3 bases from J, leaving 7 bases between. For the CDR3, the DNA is TGCAGCGTTGGCGGGGTCAATCAGCCCCAGCATTTT. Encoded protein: CSVGGVNQPQHF.

In DNA, the CDR3 is TGTGCCAGCAGCATCCGACTAGCGGGGATGAATGAGCAGTTCTTC. This codes for CASSIRLAGMNEQFF. The J gene is TRBJ2-1, the V gene TRBV7-3, with 11 bases aligning to TRBD2. The CDR3 runs 15 residues. Per the germline V gene, CDR1 is SGHTA and CDR2 is FQGTGA. The ends lost 5 bases at V and 7 bases at J; junction bases unmatched: 7.

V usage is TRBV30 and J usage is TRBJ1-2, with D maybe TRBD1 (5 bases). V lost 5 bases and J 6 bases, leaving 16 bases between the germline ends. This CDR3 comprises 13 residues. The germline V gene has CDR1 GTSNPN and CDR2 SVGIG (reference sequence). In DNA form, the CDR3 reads TGTGCCTGGGAGGGAGGGGCCAGGGATGGCTACACCTTC. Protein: CAWEGGARDGYTF.

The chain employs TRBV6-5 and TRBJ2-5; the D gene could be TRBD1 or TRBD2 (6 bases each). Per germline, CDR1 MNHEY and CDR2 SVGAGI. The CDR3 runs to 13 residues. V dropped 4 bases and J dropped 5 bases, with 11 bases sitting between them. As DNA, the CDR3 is TGTGCCAGCAGTTCACGGGGGCCCGAGACCCAGTACTTC. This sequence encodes CASSSRGPETQYF.

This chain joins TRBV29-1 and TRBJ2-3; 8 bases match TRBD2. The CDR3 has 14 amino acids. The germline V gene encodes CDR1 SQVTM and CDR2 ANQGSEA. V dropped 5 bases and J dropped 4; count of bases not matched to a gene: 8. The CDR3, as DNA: TGCAGCGTTAGAGCGGGGGTCTTCGCAGATACGCAGTATTTT. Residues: CSVRAGVFADTQYF.

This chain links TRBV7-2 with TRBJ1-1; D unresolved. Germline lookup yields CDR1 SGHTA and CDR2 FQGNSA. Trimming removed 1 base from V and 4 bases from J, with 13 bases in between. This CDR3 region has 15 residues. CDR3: CASSLGLIRFTEAFF. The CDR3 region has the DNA TGTGCCAGCAGCTTAGGGCTCATTAGGTTCACTGAAGCTTTCTTT. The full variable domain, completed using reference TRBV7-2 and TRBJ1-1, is GAGVSQSPSNKVTEKGKDVELRCDPISGHTALYWYRQSLGQGLEFLIYFQGNSAPDKSGLPSDRFSAERTGGSVSTLTIQRTQQEDSAVYLCASSLGLIRFTEAFFGQGTRLTVV.

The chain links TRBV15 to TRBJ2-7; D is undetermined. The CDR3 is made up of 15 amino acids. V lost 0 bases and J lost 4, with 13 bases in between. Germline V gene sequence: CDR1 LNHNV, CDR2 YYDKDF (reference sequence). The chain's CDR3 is CATSRDSSLKYEQYF. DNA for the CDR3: TGTGCCACCAGCAGAGATTCCTCTCTGAAATACGAGCAGTACTTC.

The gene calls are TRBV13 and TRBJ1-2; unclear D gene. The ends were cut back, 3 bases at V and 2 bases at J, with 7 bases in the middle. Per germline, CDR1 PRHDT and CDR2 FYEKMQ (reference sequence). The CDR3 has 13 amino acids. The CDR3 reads CASSLRENYGYTF. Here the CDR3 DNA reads TGTGCCAGCAGCTTGAGAGAGAACTATGGCTACACCTTC.

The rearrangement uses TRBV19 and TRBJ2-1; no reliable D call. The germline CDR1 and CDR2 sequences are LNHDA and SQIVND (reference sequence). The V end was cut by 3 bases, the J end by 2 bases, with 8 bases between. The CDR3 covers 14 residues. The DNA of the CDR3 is TGTGCCAGTAGTATGGGGATAACCTACAATGAGCAGTTCTTC. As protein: CASSMGITYNEQFF.

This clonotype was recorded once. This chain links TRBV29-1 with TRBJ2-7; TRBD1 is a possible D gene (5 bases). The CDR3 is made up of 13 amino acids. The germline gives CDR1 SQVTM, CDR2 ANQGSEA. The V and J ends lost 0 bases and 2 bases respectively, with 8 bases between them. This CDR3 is CSVEDSGTYEQYF. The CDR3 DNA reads TGCAGCGTTGAAGATTCAGGGACCTACGAGCAGTACTTC.

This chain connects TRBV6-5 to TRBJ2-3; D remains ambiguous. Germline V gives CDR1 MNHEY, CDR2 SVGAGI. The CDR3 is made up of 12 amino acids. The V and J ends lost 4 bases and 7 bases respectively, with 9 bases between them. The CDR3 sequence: CASSSTANTQYF. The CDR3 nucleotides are TGTGCCAGCAGTTCCACCGCCAATACGCAGTATTTT.